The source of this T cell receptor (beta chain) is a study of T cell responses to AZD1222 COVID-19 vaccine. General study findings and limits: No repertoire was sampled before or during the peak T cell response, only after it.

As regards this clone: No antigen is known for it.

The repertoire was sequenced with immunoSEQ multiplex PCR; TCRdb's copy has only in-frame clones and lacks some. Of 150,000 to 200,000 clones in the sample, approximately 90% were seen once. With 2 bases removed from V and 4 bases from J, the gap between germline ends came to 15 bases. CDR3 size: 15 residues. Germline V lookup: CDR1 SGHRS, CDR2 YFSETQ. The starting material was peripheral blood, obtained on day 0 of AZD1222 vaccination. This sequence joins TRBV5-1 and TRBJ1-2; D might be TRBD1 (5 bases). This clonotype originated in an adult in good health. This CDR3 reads CASSFGTSGVYGYTF. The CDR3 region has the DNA TGCGCCAGCAGCTTCGGGACTAGCGGGGTCTATGGCTACACCTTC.